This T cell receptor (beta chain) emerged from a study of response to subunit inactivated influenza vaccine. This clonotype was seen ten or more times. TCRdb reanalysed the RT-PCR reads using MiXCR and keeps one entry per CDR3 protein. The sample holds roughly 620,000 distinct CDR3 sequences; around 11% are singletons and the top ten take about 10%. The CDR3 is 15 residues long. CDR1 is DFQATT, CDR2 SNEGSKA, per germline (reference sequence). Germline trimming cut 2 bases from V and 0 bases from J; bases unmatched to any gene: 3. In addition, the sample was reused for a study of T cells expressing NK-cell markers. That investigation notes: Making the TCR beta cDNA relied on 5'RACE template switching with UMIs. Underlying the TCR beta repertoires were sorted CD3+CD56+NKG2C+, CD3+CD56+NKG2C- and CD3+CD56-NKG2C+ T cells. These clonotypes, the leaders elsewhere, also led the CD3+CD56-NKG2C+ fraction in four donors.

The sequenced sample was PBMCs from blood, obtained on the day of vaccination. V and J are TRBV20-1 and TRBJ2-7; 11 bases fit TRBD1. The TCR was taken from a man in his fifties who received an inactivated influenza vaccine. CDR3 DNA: TGCAGTGCTAGACGGGGACAGGGGGTCTCCTACGAGCAGTACTTC. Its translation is CSARRGQGVSYEQYF.